This T cell receptor beta chain was observed in a study of T cell responses to AZD1222 COVID-19 vaccine. Study-wide findings and caveats: Recipients of two AZD1222 doses showed rising Spike-specific TCR breadth and depth. Donors were chiefly white British, with a greater number of females, and clonal diversity was perhaps underestimated.

CDR1 is KGHDR, CDR2 SFDVKD, per germline. The CDR3 runs 14 residues. V lost 10 bases, J lost 1 base, and 3 bases stayed unmatched. For this clone: As yet, its antigen is unknown.

This table comes from immunoSEQ multiplex PCR, and its TCRdb copy is limited to in-frame clones, with some not included. Here the sample spans roughly 110,000 clones, roughly 85% being singletons. The V call is TRBV24-1, the J call TRBJ2-2; 9 nucleotides match TRBD1. This receptor was identified in an adult who received the AZD1222 COVID-19 vaccine. The source was peripheral blood, collected 28 days after the second AZD1222 dose. CDR3 DNA sequence: TGTGCCACGAGGACAGGGGAGAACACCGGGGAGCTGTTTTTT. The encoded protein is CATRTGENTGELFF.